The 25 T cell receptor beta chains given below trace back to one sample, sequenced in a study of T-cell memory formation after mild COVID-19. TCRdb re-derived calls from the 5' RACE reads in MiXCR, one entry per CDR3 protein. The sample yields about 470,000 distinct CDR3 sequences, around a quarter seen once. The sequenced sample was PBMCs or a T cell subset sorted from them (not recorded which). The receptor set was obtained from an adult woman who had mild COVID-19 (a few samples of this study predate the infection). Cell type and time point are not known.

The chain links TRBV29-1 to TRBJ1-1; D remains unclear. Trimming removed 6 bases at V and 0 bases at J, with 8 bases between. The CDR3 has 12 amino acids. The V gene's germline CDR1 is SQVTM and CDR2 ANQGSEA. The CDR3 protein is CSVRLMNTEAFF. The CDR3 nucleotides read TGCAGCGTCAGGCTTATGAACACTGAAGCTTTCTTT.

The J gene is TRBJ2-7, the V gene TRBV7-2, with TRBD1 as a possible D gene (5 bases). The CDR3 has 17 amino acids. CDR1 and CDR2 from the germline V gene are SGHTA and FQGNSA. Trimming pared 5 bases from V and 2 bases from J, leaving 22 bases between. The CDR3 DNA is TGTGCCAGCAGCCCCGGTGCCGGCTTAGGGGCGACCTACGAGCAGTACTTC. Translated, it gives CASSPGAGLGATYEQYF.

The rearrangement joins TRBV5-1 to TRBJ1-1; D uncertain. This CDR3 spans 16 amino acids. Trimming removed 4 bases at V and 0 bases at J, with 16 bases between. Germline V gene sequence: CDR1 SGHRS, CDR2 YFSETQ. This CDR3 reads CASSPKLTEVNTEAFF. In nucleotides, the CDR3 is TGCGCCAGCAGCCCGAAACTAACAGAAGTGAACACTGAAGCTTTCTTT.

This clonotype was observed a few times. The J gene is TRBJ2-5, the V gene TRBV7-3, with D uncertain. Trimming cost V 3 bases and J 4 bases, with 9 bases left between them. Germline V lookup: CDR1 SGHTA, CDR2 FQGTGA. The CDR3 totals 13 residues. CDR3 sequence: CASSLSRGETQYF. CDR3 bases: TGTGCCAGCAGCTTGAGCCGAGGAGAGACCCAGTACTTC.

This clonotype was seen a few times. The chain links TRBV7-9 to TRBJ1-6, with 8 positions matching TRBD1. CDR1 and CDR2 from the germline V gene are SEHNR and FQNEAQ (reference sequence). V lost 6 bases and J lost 13; bases outside the gene matches: 8. The CDR3 extends over 13 amino acids. CDR3 in DNA: TGTGCCAGCAGAACGGACAGGGATTGGCCCCTCCACTTT. Protein: CASRTDRDWPLHF. The full variable domain, its missing parts supplied by reference TRBV7-9 and TRBJ1-6, is DTGVSQNPRHKITKRGQNVTFRCDPISEHNRLYWYRQTLGQGPEFLTYFQNEAQLEKSRLLSDRFSAERPKGSFSTLEIQRTEQGDSAMYLCASRTDRDWPLHFGNGTRLTVT.

This clonotype was seen at least ten times. The chain couples TRBV12-3 or TRBV12-4 to TRBJ2-3; D perhaps matches TRBD2 (6 bases). V gave up 2 bases and J gave up 3 bases, with 12 bases separating them. CDR3 length: 15 residues. The CDR3 DNA reads TGTGCCAGCAGTTTAACCGGGGGTCGGACAGATACGCAGTATTTT. This translates into CASSLTGGRTDTQYF.

This clonotype showed up just a few times. This chain links TRBV7-2 with TRBJ2-3; 8 nucleotides line up with TRBD2. CDR1 SGHTA and CDR2 FQGNSA come from the germline V gene. V dropped 6 bases and J dropped 3; count of bases not matched to a gene: 8. This CDR3 region has 15 residues. The DNA of the CDR3 is TGTGCCAGCAGGGAAGCGGGAGTCGTAACAGATACGCAGTATTTT. Its translation is CASREAGVVTDTQYF.

The V and J genes are TRBV9 and TRBJ2-1, with 9 bases that match TRBD2. The CDR3 is made up of 16 amino acids. Losses at the gene ends were 0 bases for V and 8 bases for J; bases not matched to a gene: 9. Germline loops: CDR1 SGDLS, CDR2 YYNGEE. CDR3 sequence: CASSVGKREVLHEQFF. CDR3 bases: TGTGCCAGCAGCGTAGGGAAGCGGGAGGTGTTGCATGAGCAGTTCTTC.

The chain uses TRBV6-2 or TRBV6-3 and TRBJ2-7; 12 bases align to TRBD2. Trimming cost V 3 bases and J 4 bases; bases outside gene matches: 10. There are 17 residues in the CDR3. Germline V lookup: CDR1 MNHEY, CDR2 SVGEGT. The CDR3 sequence: CASSYESSGRARYEQYF. The CDR3 coding sequence is TGTGCCAGCAGTTATGAGTCTAGCGGGAGGGCTCGGTACGAGCAGTACTTC.

The chain recombines TRBV4-3 with TRBJ2-6; D gene ambiguous. The CDR3 has 15 amino acids. Germline-derived CDR1 and CDR2 are LGHNA and YSLEER. Trimming removed 1 base at V and 0 bases at J, with 4 bases between. In DNA form, the CDR3 reads TGCGCCAGCAGCCAAGGTGACTCTGGGGCCAACGTCCTGACTTTC. The encoded protein is CASSQGDSGANVLTF.

V usage is TRBV19 and J usage is TRBJ2-5; 8 bases agree with TRBD2. The CDR3 has 15 residues. CDR1 and CDR2 from the germline V gene are LNHDA and SQIVND (reference sequence). V trimming: 2 bases; J trimming: 3 bases; junction bases outside the gene matches: 5. DNA for the CDR3: TGTGCCAGTAGTATAACAGCGGGAGTAGAAGAGACCCAGTACTTC. Translation gives CASSITAGVEETQYF.

This clonotype was found many times. V usage is TRBV7-2 and J usage is TRBJ2-5; D ambiguous. The CDR3 has 15 residues. V shed 2 bases and J shed 3 bases, with 13 bases lying between them. Per germline, CDR1 SGHTA and CDR2 FQGNSA. CDR3 loop: CASSLRSAAEETQYF. CDR3 nucleotide sequence: TGTGCCAGCAGCTTACGCTCCGCGGCTGAAGAGACCCAGTACTTC.

The rearrangement uses TRBV24-1 and TRBJ1-2; 10 bases line up with TRBD1. V dropped 5 bases and J dropped 3; count of bases not matched to a gene: 2. Germline loops: CDR1 KGHDR, CDR2 SFDVKD. This CDR3 comprises 14 residues. The CDR3 nucleotides are TGTGCCACCAGTGGGACAGGGGGGCACTATGGCTACACCTTC. Residues: CATSGTGGHYGYTF.

In this sample, this clonotype turned up once. The J gene is TRBJ1-1, the V gene TRBV5-1; D unclear. Germline V lookup: CDR1 SGHRS, CDR2 YFSETQ. V lost 0 bases and J 4 bases, leaving 16 bases between the germline ends. The CDR3 consists of 16 residues. CDR3 bases: TGCGCCAGCAGCTTGGTAACCGGCCTCCCCGGCACTGAAGCTTTCTTT. This sequence encodes CASSLVTGLPGTEAFF.

This sequence joins TRBV7-9 and TRBJ2-3, with D maybe TRBD2 (6 bases). Trimming cost V 5 bases and J 2 bases, with 14 bases left between them. Germline CDR1 and CDR2: SEHNR and FQNEAQ (reference sequence). CDR3 size: 15 residues. In DNA form, the CDR3 reads TGTGCCAGCAGCGAGCTGGGGACTTTCACAGATACGCAGTATTTT. Its translation: CASSELGTFTDTQYF.

The chain is built from TRBV20-1 and TRBJ2-1; 7 bases are shared with TRBD2. Germline values: CDR1 DFQATT, CDR2 SNEGSKA (reference sequence). V dropped 5 bases and J dropped 2; count of bases not matched to a gene: 9. The CDR3 contains 15 residues. CDR3: CSAVLSGVTYNEQFF. The CDR3 DNA reads TGCAGTGCTGTACTCAGCGGGGTTACCTACAATGAGCAGTTCTTC.

V is TRBV10-3 and J is TRBJ2-7; TRBD2 is a possible D gene (5 bases). The CDR3 is 18 amino acids. Germline V lookup: CDR1 ENHRY, CDR2 SYGVKD. Trimming shortened V by 3 bases and J by 3 bases, and 24 bases separated the two germline ends. As DNA, the CDR3 is TGTGCCATCAGTGACCCTCCCCCGCGAGGGCCCGCACTCTACGAGCAGTACTTC. Protein product: CAISDPPPRGPALYEQYF.

Only a few counts were recorded for this clonotype. The chain links TRBV12-3 or TRBV12-4 to TRBJ2-5, with 10 bases that match TRBD1. V was pared by 6 bases and J by 5 bases, with 9 bases of the junction left unmatched. This CDR3 is 15 amino acids long. CDR3: CASSQPTGGGETQYF. The CDR3, as DNA: TGTGCCAGCAGCCAACCGACAGGGGGCGGTGAGACCCAGTACTTC.

The chain carries TRBV12-3 or TRBV12-4 and TRBJ1-1; D uncertain. CDR3 length: 14 amino acids. Trimming took 3 bases from V and 0 from J, leaving 8 bases between them. The CDR3 DNA sequence: TGTGCCAGCAGTTTTAAGTACATGAACACTGAAGCTTTCTTT. This encodes CASSFKYMNTEAFF.

The V call is TRBV7-9, the J call TRBJ2-3, with a weak D call TRBD2 (5 bases). V was pared by 2 bases and J by 1 base, with 10 bases between. Looked up from germline, CDR1 is SEHNR and CDR2 is FQNEAQ (reference sequence). The length of the CDR3 is 15 residues. CDR3 in amino acids: CASSLQRRGTDTQYF. DNA of the CDR3: TGTGCCAGCAGCTTACAGCGGCGGGGCACAGATACGCAGTATTTT.

The chain joins TRBV5-1 to TRBJ2-1, with TRBD2 as a possible D gene (6 bases). This CDR3 comprises 16 residues. V lost 0 bases and J 2 bases, leaving 12 bases between the germline ends. Germline V lookup: CDR1 SGHRS, CDR2 YFSETQ. As DNA, the CDR3 is TGCGCCAGCAGCTTGGGGGGGAGGTTGACCTACAATGAGCAGTTCTTC. This sequence encodes CASSLGGRLTYNEQFF.

This clonotype turned up a few times. V gene TRBV29-1 combines with J gene TRBJ1-2, with a weak D call TRBD1 (5 bases). From germline, CDR1 is SQVTM and CDR2 ANQGSEA. This CDR3 has 14 residues. Trimming shortened V by 0 bases and J by 2 bases, and 10 bases separated the two germline ends. This CDR3 reads CSVEERKGNYGYTF. CDR3 DNA: TGCAGCGTTGAAGAGAGGAAGGGGAACTATGGCTACACCTTC. Supplemented by reference TRBV29-1 and TRBJ1-2, the full variable domain reads SAVISQKPSRDICQRGTSLTIQCQVDSQVTMMFWYRQQPGQSLTLIATANQGSEATYESGFVIDKFPISRPNLTFSTLTVSNMSPEDSSIYLCSVEERKGNYGYTFGSGTRLTVV.

This clonotype was seen just once. V gene TRBV2 combines with J gene TRBJ2-7, with D maybe TRBD1 (6 bases). V lost 6 bases to trimming and J lost 4 bases, with 10 bases between them. Per germline, CDR1 SNHLY and CDR2 FYNNEI. The CDR3 extends over 12 amino acids. This CDR3 is CASRAGVYEQYF. CDR3 in DNA: TGTGCCAGCAGGGCAGGGGTTTACGAGCAGTACTTC.

The CDR3 spells CASSLNLAGGDYEQYF. The CDR3 nucleotides read TGTGCCAGCAGTTTAAACCTAGCGGGAGGGGACTACGAGCAGTACTTC. The chain employs TRBV12-3 or TRBV12-4 and TRBJ2-7; 12 nucleotides agree with TRBD2. This CDR3 is built from 16 residues. Unmatched junction bases numbered 5, after V lost 2 bases and J lost 3 bases.

This clonotype was detected only a few times. The chain employs TRBV7-2 and TRBJ2-1; the D gene is possibly TRBD2 (5 bases). Per germline, CDR1 SGHTA and CDR2 FQGNSA. V was shortened by 5 bases and J by 4 bases, with 12 bases between the two germline ends. The CDR3 extends over 14 amino acids. The CDR3 here is CASSQRRGYNEQFF. CDR3 sequence (DNA): TGTGCCAGCAGCCAAAGAAGAGGGTACAATGAGCAGTTCTTC.